This is a list of T cell receptor beta chains from one sample in a study of blood T cells in healthy people across ages. Each CDR3 protein gets one entry after TCRdb re-called the 5' RACE reads with MiXCR. The sample lists 800,000 to 950,000 distinct CDR3 sequences, about 36% occurring once. Material for sequencing was blood. These receptors were obtained from a man aged 18 to 35 in good health. The CDR3 runs from the conserved cysteine through the conserved F or W. The order of the fields is V gene, clone size, D gene, J gene, CDR3 DNA, CDR3 protein. A D gene is named only where the DNA matches it firmly. Rows may omit the clone size; those that give it use once, few, many or a size class.

TRBV7-2	few	-	TRBJ2-1	TGTGCCAGCAGCGATCATGACGGAAACAATGAGCAGTTCTTC	CASSDHDGNNEQFF
TRBV4-3	many	TRBD1	TRBJ2-7	TGCGCCAGCAGCCAAGAGCGACAGGGACCCTACGAGCAGTACTTC	CASSQERQGPYEQYF
TRBV6-6	many	TRBD1	TRBJ1-1	TGTGCCAGCAGTTACAACGGACAGGGGAACACTGAAGCTTTCTTT	CASSYNGQGNTEAFF
TRBV21-1	-	-	TRBJ1-5	TGTGTCAGCAGCAAGGCATTCCGGGGTTTGTGCAATCAGCCCCAGCATTTT	CVSSKAFRGLCNQPQHF
TRBV27	-	TRBD2	TRBJ2-3	TGTGCCAGCAGTCCAACTAGCGAGATAACCACAGATACGCAGTATTTT	CASSPTSEITTDTQYF
TRBV27	many	TRBD1	TRBJ2-3	TGTGCCAGCAGTTTATGGGGACAGGGGGTCACAGATACGCAGTATTTT	CASSLWGQGVTDTQYF
TRBV2	-	-	TRBJ2-1	TGTGCCAGCAGTGAAGAGAGGGAAGGTAATGAGCAGTTCTTC	CASSEEREGNEQFF
TRBV6-1	-	-	TRBJ1-6	TGTGCCAGCAGTGGATCGCCTGGGGGGACGAATTCACCCCTCCACTTT	CASSGSPGGTNSPLHF
TRBV6-2/TRBV6-3	few	TRBD1	TRBJ2-7	TGTGCCAACAGTTGGACCGGACAGGACTACGAGCAGTACTTC	CANSWTGQDYEQYF
TRBV20-1	few	-	TRBJ2-1	TGCAGTGCTAGTGCCCTCTACAATGAGCAGTTCTTC	CSASALYNEQFF
TRBV4-3	few	-	TRBJ1-4	TGCGCCAGCAGCCTCCGGGCCAGGGAAAAACTGTTTTTT	CASSLRAREKLFF
TRBV6-5	-	-	TRBJ2-3	TGTGCCATCAGTCTTTCAGATACGCAGTATTTT	CAISLSDTQYF
TRBV4-2	-	-	TRBJ2-5	TGTGCCAGCAGCCAAGAGACCCCGATACAAGAGACCCAGTACTTC	CASSQETPIQETQYF
TRBV7-8	many	-	TRBJ2-7	TGTGCCAGCAGCTTAGGCAGGGAGAATAACGAGCAGTACTTC	CASSLGRENNEQYF
TRBV20-1	-	-	TRBJ2-3	TGCAGCCCCATACGCGGGAAAGATACGCAGTATTTT	CSPIRGKDTQYF
TRBV29-1	-	-	TRBJ2-1	TGCAGCGTTAATTACGGGGCCGCCTACAATGAGCAGTTCTTC	CSVNYGAAYNEQFF
TRBV20-1	-	-	TRBJ2-3	TGCACCGGCAGGGGAGGGAGTAACACAGATACGCAGTATTTT	CTGRGGSNTDTQYF
TRBV20-1	once	-	TRBJ2-2	TGCAGTACTATCGAGGCAGGGTACGACACCGGGGAGCTGTTTTTT	CSTIEAGYDTGELFF
TRBV4-3	-	TRBD1	TRBJ2-5	TGCGCCAGCAGACGAGGGACAGGGGGACAAGAGACCCAGTACTTC	CASRRGTGGQETQYF
TRBV5-5	once	TRBD1	TRBJ1-3	TGTGCCAGCAGCTTGCAGGGGGACTTCTCTAGAAACACCATATATTTT	CASSLQGDFSRNTIYF
TRBV4-1	few	-	TRBJ1-2	TGCGCCAGCAGCCCGATGCTGGGGCGGAACTATGGCTACACCTTC	CASSPMLGRNYGYTF
TRBV4-2	-	TRBD2	TRBJ2-5	TGTGCCAGCAGCCACCCCGGACTAGCGGTTTACAATGAGCAGTACTTC	CASSHPGLAVYNEQYF
TRBV5-6	few	TRBD1	TRBJ1-2	TGTGCCAGCAGACAGGACAGGGGGAACCTTGGCTACACCTTC	CASRQDRGNLGYTF
TRBV7-2	once	TRBD1	TRBJ2-3	TGTGCCAGCAGCCCAAACAGGGGGCTGGGGACAGATACGCAGTATTTT	CASSPNRGLGTDTQYF
TRBV9	-	-	TRBJ2-7	TGTGCCAGCAGCGTTCCAGGGAGCTGCGAGCAGTACTTC	CASSVPGSCEQYF
TRBV6-2/TRBV6-3	-	-	TRBJ1-1	TGTGCCAGCAGTTCCCATCTAAACACTGAAGCTTTCTTT	CASSSHLNTEAFF
TRBV20-1	-	TRBD1	TRBJ2-2	TGCAGTGCCGTTGAGTCGCAGGGGGACACCGGGGAGCTGTTTTTT	CSAVESQGDTGELFF
TRBV5-1	few	TRBD2	TRBJ2-3	TGCGCCAGCAGCGCCAGACTAGCGGCTAGCACAGATACGCAGTATTTT	CASSARLAASTDTQYF
TRBV12-3/TRBV12-4	many	-	TRBJ1-1	TGTGCCAGCAGGGCAACAGGGAACACTGAAGCTTTCTTT	CASRATGNTEAFF
TRBV7-9	many	-	TRBJ2-7	TGTGCCAGCAGCCCGGGACCCTCCCCACCCTACGAGCAGTACTTC	CASSPGPSPPYEQYF
TRBV5-1	few	-	TRBJ1-1	TGCGCCAGCAGCTTGGCCCAATCAGGGCCCACTGAAGCTTTCTTT	CASSLAQSGPTEAFF
TRBV7-9	few	TRBD1	TRBJ1-2	TGTGCCAGCAGCGGGACAGGGGCGGCTAACTATGGCTACACCTTC	CASSGTGAANYGYTF
TRBV5-1	-	TRBD1	TRBJ1-6	TGCGCCAGCAGCGCCGGACAGGGTGATGGATCACCCCTCCACTTT	CASSAGQGDGSPLHF
TRBV20-1	few	-	TRBJ1-6	TGCAGTGCTAGGGGGAATTCACCCCTCCACTTT	CSARGNSPLHF
TRBV5-6	many	-	TRBJ2-3	TGTGCCAGCAGCTTGCCCGTGGCAGATACGCAGTATTTT	CASSLPVADTQYF
TRBV20-1	few	TRBD2	TRBJ2-3	TGCAGTGCTAGAGATGAGCGGGGGGGCGTCACAGATACGCAGTATTTT	CSARDERGGVTDTQYF
TRBV10-3	-	-	TRBJ1-1	TGTGCCATCAGTGAGTCGCCCAGCCTGAGTAGCACTGAAGCTTTCTTT	CAISESPSLSSTEAFF
TRBV24-1	few	TRBD1	TRBJ1-2	TGTGCCACCAGTGACTCGGGACAGAACTATGGCTACACCTTC	CATSDSGQNYGYTF
TRBV5-1	-	-	TRBJ1-4	TGCGCCAGCAGAGGGACGGCAACTAATGAAAAACTGTTTTTT	CASRGTATNEKLFF
TRBV7-9	-	-	TRBJ2-1	TGTGCCAGCCTCAACCAGGTGGACGAGCAGTTCTTC	CASLNQVDEQFF
TRBV5-8	few	-	TRBJ2-7	TGTGCCAGCAGCTTGGGCTTCGGGTACGAGCAGTACTTC	CASSLGFGYEQYF
TRBV7-9	-	-	TRBJ2-7	TGTGCCAGCAGCTTATACCCGTCCTACAATGAGCAGTACTTC	CASSLYPSYNEQYF
TRBV18	-	-	TRBJ2-3	TGTGCCAGCTCACCTTCCGGGCTCGGCACAGATACGCAGTATTTT	CASSPSGLGTDTQYF
TRBV9	-	-	TRBJ2-3	TGTGCCAGCAGCACCCTGAGCACAGATACGCAGTATTTT	CASSTLSTDTQYF
TRBV10-3	-	-	TRBJ1-2	TGTGCCATCAGTGAGGGGCCCTATGGCTACACCTTC	CAISEGPYGYTF
TRBV6-5	-	-	TRBJ1-1	TGTGCCAGCGGACAGAACCTGAACACTGAAGCTTTCTTT	CASGQNLNTEAFF
TRBV7-9	once	TRBD1	TRBJ1-5	TGTGCCAGCAGTACAGACAGGGGATCTCAGCCCCAGCATTTT	CASSTDRGSQPQHF
TRBV20-1	-	-	TRBJ1-1	TGCAGTGCCAACATGAACACTGAAGCTTTCTTT	CSANMNTEAFF
TRBV7-2	few	-	TRBJ2-3	TGTGCCAGCCGGAACAGGGACCACACAGATACGCAGTATTTT	CASRNRDHTDTQYF
TRBV18	-	-	TRBJ1-5	TGTGCCAGCTCCACAGCGGTAGAGAATCAGCCCCAGCATTTT	CASSTAVENQPQHF
TRBV20-1	-	TRBD2	TRBJ2-1	TGCAGTGCTACGGGGGGGAGCTCCTACAATGAGCGGTTCTTC	CSATGGSSYNERFF
TRBV2	-	-	TRBJ2-3	TGTGCCAGCGACCCAAGGGACGTGACTACGCAGTATTTT	CASDPRDVTTQYF
TRBV20-1	-	-	TRBJ1-4	TGCAGTGCTCCCGACTTGCCCCCTTATAATGAAAAACTGTTTTTT	CSAPDLPPYNEKLFF
TRBV27	-	-	TRBJ1-2	TGTGCCAGCAGTTCGGCCGGGACCGACCATGGCTACACCTTC	CASSSAGTDHGYTF
TRBV4-1	few	TRBD2	TRBJ2-3	TGCGCCAGCAGCCAAGTCCCACAGAGCGGGGGGCATTACACAGATACGCAGTATTTT	CASSQVPQSGGHYTDTQYF
TRBV27	-	TRBD2	TRBJ2-3	TGTGCCAGCAGTTACCTCGCTAGCGGGGGGAGAGATACGCAGTATTTT	CASSYLASGGRDTQYF
TRBV25-1	few	-	TRBJ1-6	TGTGCCAGCAGTGAAGACAACACTAATTCACCCCTCCACTTT	CASSEDNTNSPLHF
TRBV20-1	-	-	TRBJ1-2	TGCAGTGCTAGACAGGCCAGTTCGTTATATGGCTACACCTTC	CSARQASSLYGYTF
TRBV29-1	-	TRBD1	TRBJ1-1	TGCAGCGTCGTGACAGGGGGCGCTTTCACTGAAGCTTTCTTT	CSVVTGGAFTEAFF
TRBV7-9	few	TRBD1	TRBJ1-1	TGTGCCAGCAGCCCAAAACAGGGGGTGGCCACTGAAGCTTTCTTT	CASSPKQGVATEAFF